The 24 T cell receptor beta chains reported below all come from one sample, sequenced in a study of a mutant IDH1 vaccine in newly diagnosed glioma. Antigens of these TCRs are unknown. Data came from immunoSEQ multiplex PCR; TCRdb stores just in-frame clones and leaves some out. There are about 44,000 clones in the sample; approximately 90% occur only once, and just under 4% lies in the top ten. Time point here: week 23, last vaccination. Vaccination comprised doses that each held 300 ug of mutant IDH1 20-mer peptide, plus topical imiquimod. Sequencing was performed on PBMCs, taken from a glioma patient whose treatment included an IDH1 peptide vaccine. These receptors all come from a man aged 45-65 years with glioma.

The chain joins TRBV5-5 to TRBJ1-1; a weak D match, TRBD1 (6 bases). Trimming stripped 6 bases from V and 6 bases from J, with 18 bases between. This CDR3 contains 14 residues. Per germline, CDR1 SGHKS and CDR2 YYEKEE (reference sequence). CDR3 nucleotides: TGTGCCAGCACGCGGGACGGGGGCGCGTCTGAAGCTTTCTTT. Residues: CASTRDGGASEAFF.

The V and J genes are TRBV18 and TRBJ2-2, with D perhaps matching TRBD2 (6 bases). V was trimmed by 4 bases and J by 5 bases, leaving 11 bases between them. Germline loops: CDR1 KGHSH, CDR2 LQKENI. CDR3 size: 14 residues. The CDR3 spells CASSRDGGTGELFF. The CDR3 DNA follows: TGTGCCAGCTCACGTGACGGAGGGACCGGGGAGCTGTTTTTT.

The J gene is TRBJ2-7, the V gene TRBV4-3; D might be TRBD2 (5 bases). The germline V gene encodes CDR1 LGHNA and CDR2 YSLEER. The V gene lost 0 bases and the J gene lost 5 bases, with 20 bases spanning the gap. CDR3 length equals 17 residues. The CDR3 is CASSQDRPLTGVHEQYF. Written as DNA, the CDR3 is TGCGCCAGCAGCCAAGATCGGCCTCTTACCGGGGTTCACGAGCAGTACTTC.

The CDR3 sequence: CASSEAGEGPGELFF. The CDR3 DNA sequence: TGTGCCAGCAGTGAAGCGGGGGAGGGGCCCGGGGAGCTGTTTTTT. The V call is TRBV2, the J call TRBJ2-2; TRBD2 matches 7 bases. The CDR3 has 15 residues. The germline V gene encodes CDR1 SNHLY and CDR2 FYNNEI. V trimming: 0 bases; J trimming: 6 bases; junction bases outside the gene matches: 4.

This clone was picked up a small number of times. The V call is TRBV28, the J call TRBJ1-1; D is perhaps TRBD1 (6 bases). Germline V gene data show CDR1 as MDHEN and CDR2 as SYDVKM. The length of the CDR3 is 13 residues. Between the trimmed V and J ends, which lost 3 bases and 11 bases, there was a span of 16 bases. The CDR3 is CASSLFNQGNAFF. DNA for the CDR3: TGTGCCAGCAGTTTGTTCAACCAGGGGAATGCTTTCTTT.

The genes are TRBV6-6 and TRBJ2-3; D is perhaps TRBD1 (6 bases). This CDR3 is 15 amino acids long. V lost 6 bases and J lost 0, with 13 bases in between. CDR1 is MNHNY and CDR2 is SVGAGI in the germline V gene (reference sequence). The CDR3 loop is CASRNRATSTDTQYF. Written as DNA, the CDR3 is TGTGCCAGCAGGAACAGGGCTACTAGCACAGATACGCAGTATTTT.

This clone has just one count. The chain uses TRBV6-5 and TRBJ1-5, with 7 bases identical to TRBD1. V shed 2 bases and J 1 base; nucleotides not matched to a gene: 2. The germline V gene has CDR1 MNHEY and CDR2 SVGAGI. This CDR3 has 15 residues. The CDR3 bases are TGTGCCAGCAGTTACCAACAGGGGAGCAATCAGCCCCAGCATTTT. This translates into CASSYQQGSNQPQHF.

This clone occurred once. V is TRBV27 and J is TRBJ2-7; D is undetermined. Deletions cut 6 bases from V and 0 bases from J, with 12 bases between. In germline, CDR1 is MNHEY, CDR2 SMNVEV (reference sequence). There are 14 residues in the CDR3. In DNA form, the CDR3 reads TGTGCCAGCAGGCCAGACACAAACTCCTACGAGCAGTACTTC. This encodes CASRPDTNSYEQYF.

The V gene is TRBV27, the J gene TRBJ1-5; D is unclear. The length of the CDR3 is 13 residues. V was shortened by 3 bases and J by 0 bases, with 3 bases between the two germline ends. Germline CDR1 is MNHEY and CDR2 is SMNVEV (reference sequence). The CDR3 coding sequence is TGTGCCAGCAGTTTCTATAGCAATCAGCCCCAGCATTTT. Amino acid sequence: CASSFYSNQPQHF.

J is TRBJ2-1 and V is TRBV2; D is unresolved. The CDR3 sequence is 13 residues long. Deletions cut 1 base from V and 10 bases from J, with 11 bases between. CDR1 is SNHLY, CDR2 FYNNEI, per germline. CDR3 protein: CASSEVASTEQFF. The CDR3 nucleotides are TGTGCCAGCAGTGAAGTCGCCTCAACAGAGCAGTTCTTC.

The V gene is TRBV5-4, the J gene TRBJ2-7, with TRBD1 matching 7 bases. Unmatched junction bases numbered 4, after V lost 4 bases and J lost 0 bases. Germline CDR1 is SGHNT and CDR2 is YYREEE (reference sequence). The CDR3 runs 14 residues. CDR3 DNA sequence: TGTGCCAGCAGCCCGGACAGGAGCTCCTACGAGCAGTACTTC. Its translation: CASSPDRSSYEQYF.

The chain links TRBV10-2 to TRBJ1-1; D is ambiguous. Trimming took 4 bases from V and 1 from J, leaving 4 bases between them. CDR3 length: 12 residues. Looked up from germline, CDR1 is WSHSY and CDR2 is SAAADI. The CDR3 loop is CASSGGNTEAFF. The CDR3 region has the DNA TGCGCCAGCAGTGGGGGGAACACTGAAGCTTTCTTT.

This clone was seen only once. V and J are TRBV29-1 and TRBJ2-1; TRBD1 aligns across 10 bases. Germline values: CDR1 SQVTM, CDR2 ANQGSEA. The CDR3 sequence is 14 residues long. The V and J ends lost 4 bases and 4 bases, in that order; junction bases with no gene match: 4. CDR3 coding DNA: TGCAGCGTTGGGAGGGGACAGGGGTACAATGAGCAGTTCTTC. Translation gives CSVGRGQGYNEQFF.

The chain combines TRBV19 with TRBJ1-1; tentatively, D is TRBD1 (5 bases). V shed 5 bases and J shed 1 base, with 11 bases lying between them. Germline V CDR1 and CDR2: LNHDA, SQIVND (reference sequence). The CDR3 is 14 amino acids. The DNA for the CDR3 is TGTGCCAGTAGTGGGGCGGACGGGAACACTGAAGCTTTCTTT. Translated, it gives CASSGADGNTEAFF.

The chain carries TRBV15 and TRBJ2-7, with 9 positions matching TRBD2. V lost 0 bases and J lost 1; bases outside the gene matches: 7. Germline V gene data show CDR1 as LNHNV and CDR2 as YYDKDF (reference sequence). The CDR3 has 17 amino acids. The CDR3 coding sequence is TGTGCCACCAGCAGAGAGACTAGCGGCCGTTTGTCCTACGAGCAGTACTTC. Translated: CATSRETSGRLSYEQYF.

The genes are TRBV4-3 and TRBJ2-5; D is uncertain. Germline V CDR1 and CDR2: LGHNA, YSLEER. Trimming cost V 0 bases and J 5 bases, with 10 bases left between them. CDR3 length equals 14 residues. As DNA, the CDR3 is TGCGCCAGCAGCCAAGATCTCGGTGTGGAGACCCAGTACTTC. This translates into CASSQDLGVETQYF.

The chain has TRBV4-3 and TRBJ2-1, with a tentative D call TRBD2 (5 bases). V lost 1 base and J lost 8, with 9 bases in between. Germline CDR1 reads LGHNA; CDR2 reads YSLEER. This CDR3 is 13 amino acids long. The CDR3 is CASSQVGSDEQFF. CDR3 DNA: TGCGCCAGCAGCCAAGTAGGTAGCGATGAGCAGTTCTTC.

The chain recombines TRBV7-2 with TRBJ1-4; unclear D gene. Trimming took off 4 bases at V and 7 bases at J, with 16 bases between the two ends. The CDR3 spans 15 residues. Germline-derived CDR1 and CDR2 are SGHTA and FQGNSA. CDR3 in amino acids: CASSSLLGRGEKLFF. The CDR3, as DNA: TGTGCCAGCAGCTCGCTCCTCGGCCGGGGTGAAAAACTGTTTTTT.

This clone was found once. This rearrangement joins TRBV9 to TRBJ2-7; 11 nucleotides line up with TRBD1. The CDR3 is 16 residues long. The V segment lost 4 bases and the J segment 1 base; nucleotides outside the gene matches: 7. The germline CDR1 and CDR2 sequences are SGDLS and YYNGEE. This CDR3 is CASSPSGQGASYEQYF. The CDR3 DNA sequence: TGTGCCAGCAGCCCCTCCGGACAGGGGGCTTCCTACGAGCAGTACTTC.

This clone was seen once. The chain combines TRBV2 with TRBJ1-3; 7 nucleotides agree with TRBD1. The CDR3 has 18 residues. The germline CDR1 and CDR2 sequences are SNHLY and FYNNEI. V shed 2 bases, J shed 0 bases, and the junction held 10 bases outside the gene matches. CDR3 sequence reads: CASSETRTGRVSGNTIYF. CDR3 DNA sequence: TGTGCCAGCAGTGAAACCCGGACAGGTCGGGTCTCTGGAAACACCATATATTTT.

The rearrangement links TRBV4-2 to TRBJ2-5; D gene uncertain. Germline lookup yields CDR1 LGHNA and CDR2 YNFKEQ. Trimming pared 0 bases from V and 2 bases from J, leaving 13 bases between. The CDR3 sequence is 16 residues long. CDR3 loop: CASSQDSHRAQETQYF. DNA for the CDR3: TGTGCCAGCAGCCAAGACAGCCATCGGGCGCAAGAGACCCAGTACTTC.

V usage is TRBV18 and J usage is TRBJ1-2, with D maybe TRBD1 (6 bases). Trimming took 6 bases from V and 3 from J, leaving 14 bases between them. The CDR3 contains 14 residues. Germline V gene lookup returns CDR1 KGHSH and CDR2 LQKENI. DNA of the CDR3: TGTGCCAGCTCCCCCGGAAGGGGGGACTATGGCTACACCTTC. It yields the protein CASSPGRGDYGYTF.

The gene calls are TRBV5-1 and TRBJ2-7; 10 bases match TRBD1. Germline V gene data show CDR1 as SGHRS and CDR2 as YFSETQ. V lost 5 bases, J lost 3 bases, and 5 bases stayed unmatched. The CDR3 loop spans 14 amino acids. This chain's CDR3 is CASRAGTGDYEQYF. The CDR3 DNA follows: TGCGCCAGCAGGGCCGGGACAGGGGACTACGAGCAGTACTTC.

This clone appeared a few times. The chain has TRBV19 and TRBJ1-2; D is possibly TRBD1 (5 bases). The germline V gene has CDR1 LNHDA and CDR2 SQIVND (reference sequence). The CDR3 runs 17 residues. V shed 6 bases and J shed 8 bases, with 28 bases lying between them. DNA of the CDR3: TGTGCCAGTAGATTCGAGTACATCAGGGTTCAAGGGCGCGGCTACACCTTC. This sequence encodes CASRFEYIRVQGRGYTF.